The T cell receptor (beta chain) described here comes from a study of cytomegalovirus exposure and HLA in healthy donors (dated by TCRdb to 2015 to 2018). Turning to the overall study: According to a later analysis, one platform produced both the 110 or so validation repertoires and the 700 or so repertoires of the first cohort. The aim of the study was to test whether cataloging public T cell receptors could identify signatures of past pathogen exposure. In addition to the first cohort of around 670 subjects, a separate validation cohort of under 150 different subjects was used. High-throughput TCR immunosequencing, statistical association of individual TCRs with disease status, and machine learning were combined to predict cytomegalovirus infection status.

Results and caveats for the whole study, not just this receptor: In vitro tests confirmed that a few of the cytomegalovirus-associated TCR beta chains recognize cytomegalovirus antigens. The study gave a list of about 150 TCR beta chains associated with cytomegalovirus. A later analysis lacked HLA typing for the validation cohort, so it scored co-occurrence in that cohort across all 130 or so repertoires. Of the cluster scores, around 95% were above 0 in a later analysis, which found that TCRs clustered in the first cohort also tended to co-occur in the 110 or so validation repertoires. Cytomegalovirus status was reported to be diagnosed by the classifier with high specificity and sensitivity in both the original and validation cohorts. While some public TCRs were present in many individuals, most TCR sequences turned up only very rarely across donors. The authors suggested that the approach could potentially be generalized to other disease states and immunological phenotypes.

Libraries were constructed by the immunoSEQ multiplex PCR assay. Processing in the source paper ran as follows. To diagnose cytomegalovirus status from the catalog of TCR beta chain sequences, a statistical classification framework was built. The source is immuneACCESS, and TCRdb retained only in-frame sequences with V and J called. Part of the clones is not carried over; for the studies checked, unresolved V genes explain less than half of this, and the remainder is unexplained. V, J and clone size reflect that table, while D and trimming were determined from the DNA. This sample holds approximately 200,000 clones; 81% were observed only once. The top ten hold roughly 1.2% of the sample. Separate from the approximately 670-subject first cohort, the validation cohort of 120 subjects was the group to which the donors belonged. CDR1 and CDR2, per the germline V gene, are MDHEN and SYDVKM. Counted from cysteine to phenylalanine, this CDR3 has 15 amino acids. Just CDR3 DNA is preserved here, 45 bases in frame from base 1. V drops 6 bases and J drops 7 bases, leaving 16 bases in between.

Remarks on this clone: No antigen is known for it. No base quality values were provided; no much bigger clone lies one nucleotide off.

This receptor was identified in a woman aged 25 to 39 in good health and CMV-seronegative. The chain employs TRBV28 and TRBJ1-6; the D gene lacks a confident call. Sequenced sample: PBMCs. The nucleotide sequence reads TGTGCCAGCAGCTCATGGGAGGCGGTAAATTCACCCCTCCACTTT. Translation gives CASSSWEAVNSPLHF.